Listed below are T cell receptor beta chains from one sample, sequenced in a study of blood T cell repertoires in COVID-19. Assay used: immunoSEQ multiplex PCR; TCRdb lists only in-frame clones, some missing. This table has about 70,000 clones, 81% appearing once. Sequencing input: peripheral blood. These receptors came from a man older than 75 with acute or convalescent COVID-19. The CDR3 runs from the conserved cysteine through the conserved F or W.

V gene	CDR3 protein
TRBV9	CASSVISDPNTEAFF
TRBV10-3	CAISETGGSSPLHF
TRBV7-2	CASSPRLAGITDTQYF
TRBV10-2	CASSDSGGSQETQYF
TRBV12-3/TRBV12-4	CASSPGHSYEQYF
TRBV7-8	CASSIRPGGGRETQYF
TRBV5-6	CASSPWDRNTGELFF
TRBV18	CASSRTNEKLFF
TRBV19	CASSIDTYTDTQYF
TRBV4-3	CASSQDGTGFANYGYTF
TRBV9	CAQTGDVGYTF
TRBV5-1	CASRLGLNSYNEQFF
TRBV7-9	CASSLYLLSGSSYNEQFF
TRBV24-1	CATSDWQGTDTQYF
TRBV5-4	CASSYRGGSSEAFF
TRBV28	CASSLLPPGERSYNEQFF
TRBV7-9	CASSLGRGTDTQYF